The source of this T cell receptor beta chain is a study of OX40 agonist ivuxolimab in advanced cancers. Clones were read by immunoSEQ multiplex PCR, and TCRdb kept only the in-frame ones, dropping some. Found here are over 70,000 clones, roughly 89% of them singletons; the top ten hold 0.15% to 0.2%. Study outcomes and limitations: The average count of expanded clones was higher among CD8+ T cells than among CD4+.

Of note for this clone: The antigen is undetermined.

The CDR3 runs to 16 residues. Looked up from germline, CDR1 is SGHVS and CDR2 is FQNEAQ. The V end lost 5 bases, the J end lost 0 bases, and 17 bases lay between the germline ends. The rearrangement joins TRBV7-8 to TRBJ2-7; tentative D call: TRBD2 (6 bases). The sequence came from an adult with an advanced solid tumor such as melanoma, head and neck, liver or kidney cancer. The sample consisted of CD4+ or CD8+ T cells sorted from blood, taken in a trial of the OX40 agonist ivuxolimab. Here the CDR3 DNA reads TGTGCCAGCAGCCTCCAGGGAGGCCCAAGCTCCTACGAGCAGTACTTC. Translating it yields CASSLQGGPSSYEQYF.